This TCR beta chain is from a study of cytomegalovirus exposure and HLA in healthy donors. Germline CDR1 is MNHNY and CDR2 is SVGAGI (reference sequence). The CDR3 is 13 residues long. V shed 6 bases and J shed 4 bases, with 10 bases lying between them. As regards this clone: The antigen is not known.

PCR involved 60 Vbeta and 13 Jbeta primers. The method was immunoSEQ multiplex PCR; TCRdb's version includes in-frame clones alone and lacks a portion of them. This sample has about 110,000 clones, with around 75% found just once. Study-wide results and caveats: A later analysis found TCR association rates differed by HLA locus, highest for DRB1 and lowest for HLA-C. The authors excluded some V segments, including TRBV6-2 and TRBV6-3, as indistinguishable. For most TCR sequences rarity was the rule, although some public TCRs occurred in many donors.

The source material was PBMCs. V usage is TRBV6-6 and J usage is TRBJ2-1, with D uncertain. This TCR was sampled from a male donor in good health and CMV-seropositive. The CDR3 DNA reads TGTGCCAGCAGCAGATCTAGTTACAATGAGCAGTTCTTC. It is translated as CASSRSSYNEQFF.